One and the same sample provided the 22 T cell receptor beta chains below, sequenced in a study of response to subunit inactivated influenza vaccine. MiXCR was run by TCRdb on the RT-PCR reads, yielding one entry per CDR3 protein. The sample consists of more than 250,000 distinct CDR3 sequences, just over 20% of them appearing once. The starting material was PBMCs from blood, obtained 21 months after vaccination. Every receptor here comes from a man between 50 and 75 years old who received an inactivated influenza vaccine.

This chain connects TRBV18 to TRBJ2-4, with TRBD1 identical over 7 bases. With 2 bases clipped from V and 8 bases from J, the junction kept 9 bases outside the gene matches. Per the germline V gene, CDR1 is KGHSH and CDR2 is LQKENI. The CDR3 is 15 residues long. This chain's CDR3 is CASSPEGTARDIQYF. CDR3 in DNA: TGTGCCAGCTCACCAGAGGGGACAGCGAGGGACATTCAGTACTTC.

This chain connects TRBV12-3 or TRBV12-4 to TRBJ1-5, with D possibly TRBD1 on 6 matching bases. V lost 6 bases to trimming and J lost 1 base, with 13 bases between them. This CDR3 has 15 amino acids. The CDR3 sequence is CASRKSRGSNQPQHF. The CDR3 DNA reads TGTGCCAGCAGAAAATCCAGGGGCAGCAATCAGCCCCAGCATTTT.

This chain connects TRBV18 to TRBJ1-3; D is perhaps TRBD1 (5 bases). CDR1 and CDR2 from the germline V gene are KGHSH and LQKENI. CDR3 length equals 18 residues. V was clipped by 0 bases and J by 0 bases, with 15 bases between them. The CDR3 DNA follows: TGTGCCAGCTCACCACCGACTTCATCTAGGGGCTCTGGAAACACCATATATTTT. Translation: CASSPPTSSRGSGNTIYF.

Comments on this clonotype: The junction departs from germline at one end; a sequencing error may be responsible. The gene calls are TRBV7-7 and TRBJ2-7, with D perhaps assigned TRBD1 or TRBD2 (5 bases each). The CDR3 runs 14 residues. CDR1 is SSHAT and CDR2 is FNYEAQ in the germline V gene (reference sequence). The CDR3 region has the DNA TGTGCTAGCAGCTTATGGGACGGGCACTACGAGCAGTACTTC. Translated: CASSLWDGHYEQYF.

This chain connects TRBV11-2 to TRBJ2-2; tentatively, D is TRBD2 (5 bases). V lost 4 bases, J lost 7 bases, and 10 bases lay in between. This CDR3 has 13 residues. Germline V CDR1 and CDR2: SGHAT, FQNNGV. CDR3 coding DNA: TGTGCCAGCAGCTCTAACCGGGGCGGGGAGCTGTTTTTT. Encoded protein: CASSSNRGGELFF.

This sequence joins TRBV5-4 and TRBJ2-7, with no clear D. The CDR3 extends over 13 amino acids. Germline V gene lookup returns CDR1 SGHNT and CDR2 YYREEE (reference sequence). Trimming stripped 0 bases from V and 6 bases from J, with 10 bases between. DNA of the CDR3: TGTGCCAGCAGCTTGGTCGGCAGCAGCGAGCAGTACTTC. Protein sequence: CASSLVGSSEQYF.

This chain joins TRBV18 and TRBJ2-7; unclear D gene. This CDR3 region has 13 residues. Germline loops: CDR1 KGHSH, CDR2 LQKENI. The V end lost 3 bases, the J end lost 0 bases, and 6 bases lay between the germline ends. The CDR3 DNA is TGTGCCAGCTCACCGGTGGCCTCCTACGAGCAGTACTTC. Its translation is CASSPVASYEQYF.

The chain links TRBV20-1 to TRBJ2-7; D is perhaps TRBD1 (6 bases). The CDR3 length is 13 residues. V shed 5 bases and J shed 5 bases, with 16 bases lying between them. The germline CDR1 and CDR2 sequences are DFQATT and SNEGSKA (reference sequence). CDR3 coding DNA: TGCAGTGCTGGTCACAGGGTAATCAACGAGCAGTACTTC. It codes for CSAGHRVINEQYF.

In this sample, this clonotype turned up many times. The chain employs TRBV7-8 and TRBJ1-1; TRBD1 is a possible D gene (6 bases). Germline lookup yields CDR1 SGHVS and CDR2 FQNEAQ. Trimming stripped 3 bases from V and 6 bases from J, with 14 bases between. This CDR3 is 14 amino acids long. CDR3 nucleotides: TGTGCCAGCAGCTTTAGCGGCCCAGGGGCTGAAGCTTTCTTT. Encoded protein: CASSFSGPGAEAFF.

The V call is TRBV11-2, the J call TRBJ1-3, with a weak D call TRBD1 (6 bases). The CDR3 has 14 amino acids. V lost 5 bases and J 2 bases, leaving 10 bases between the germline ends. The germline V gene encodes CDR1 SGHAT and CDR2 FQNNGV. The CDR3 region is CASSPTGTGNTIYF. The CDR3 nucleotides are TGTGCCAGCAGCCCAACAGGGACTGGAAACACCATATATTTT. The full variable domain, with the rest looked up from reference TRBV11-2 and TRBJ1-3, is EAGVAQSPRYKIIEKRQSVAFWCNPISGHATLYWYQQILGQGPKLLIQFQNNGVVDDSQLPKDRFSAERLKGVDSTLKIQPAKLEDSAVYLCASSPTGTGNTIYFGEGSWLTVV.

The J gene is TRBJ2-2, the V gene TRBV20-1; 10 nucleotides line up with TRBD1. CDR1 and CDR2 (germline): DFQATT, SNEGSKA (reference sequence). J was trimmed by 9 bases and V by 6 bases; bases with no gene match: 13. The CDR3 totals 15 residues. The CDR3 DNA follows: TGCAGTGCGACCCGACAGGGGGCCTCACACCGGGAGCTGTTTTTT. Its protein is CSATRQGASHRELFF.

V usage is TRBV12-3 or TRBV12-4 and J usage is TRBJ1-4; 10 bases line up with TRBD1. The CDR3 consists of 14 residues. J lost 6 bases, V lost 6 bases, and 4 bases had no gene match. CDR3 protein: CASSRQGADEKLFF. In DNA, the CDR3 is TGTGCCAGCAGCCGACAGGGGGCCGATGAAAAACTGTTTTTT.

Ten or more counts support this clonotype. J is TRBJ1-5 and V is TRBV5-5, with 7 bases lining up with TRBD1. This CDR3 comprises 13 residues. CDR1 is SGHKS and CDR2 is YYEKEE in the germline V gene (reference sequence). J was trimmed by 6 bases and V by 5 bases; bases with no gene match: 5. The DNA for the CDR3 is TGTGCCAGCAGTCCAGGGGGGACTCAGCCCCAGCATTTT. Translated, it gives CASSPGGTQPQHF.

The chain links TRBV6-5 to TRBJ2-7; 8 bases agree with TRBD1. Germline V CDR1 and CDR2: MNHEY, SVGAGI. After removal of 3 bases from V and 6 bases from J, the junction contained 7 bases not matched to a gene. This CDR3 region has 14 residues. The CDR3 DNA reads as TGTGCCAGCAGTTATTCCGACAGGGGCCTCGAGCAGTACTTC. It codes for CASSYSDRGLEQYF.

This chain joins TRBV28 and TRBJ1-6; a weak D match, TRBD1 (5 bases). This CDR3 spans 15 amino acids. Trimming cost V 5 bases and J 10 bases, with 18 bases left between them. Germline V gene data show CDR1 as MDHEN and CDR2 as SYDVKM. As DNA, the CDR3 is TGTGCCAGCAGTCCTTGGTCCGGGGCACGCTCACCCCTCCACTTT. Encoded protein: CASSPWSGARSPLHF.

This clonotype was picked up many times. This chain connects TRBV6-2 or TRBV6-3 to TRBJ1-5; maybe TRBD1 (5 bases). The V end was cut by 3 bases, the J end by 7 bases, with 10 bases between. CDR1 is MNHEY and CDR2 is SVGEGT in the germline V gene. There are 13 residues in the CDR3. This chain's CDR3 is CASSYQGGQPQHF. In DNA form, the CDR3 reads TGTGCCAGCAGTTATCAGGGAGGACAGCCCCAGCATTTT.

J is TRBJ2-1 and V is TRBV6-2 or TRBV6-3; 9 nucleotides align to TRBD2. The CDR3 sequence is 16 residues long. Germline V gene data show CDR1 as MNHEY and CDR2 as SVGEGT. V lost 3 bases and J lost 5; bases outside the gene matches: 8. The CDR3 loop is CASSYGIASGDNEQFF. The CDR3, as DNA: TGTGCCAGCAGTTATGGGATAGCTAGCGGGGACAATGAGCAGTTCTTC.

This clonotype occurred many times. CDR3 DNA sequence: TGTGCCAGCAGTCGGGAGATGAGCTATGGCTACACCTTC. Translation gives CASSREMSYGYTF. The chain has TRBV28 and TRBJ1-2; D is unresolved. V lost 5 bases and J 4 bases, leaving 11 bases between the germline ends. Germline V gene sequence: CDR1 MDHEN, CDR2 SYDVKM. CDR3 length: 13 amino acids.

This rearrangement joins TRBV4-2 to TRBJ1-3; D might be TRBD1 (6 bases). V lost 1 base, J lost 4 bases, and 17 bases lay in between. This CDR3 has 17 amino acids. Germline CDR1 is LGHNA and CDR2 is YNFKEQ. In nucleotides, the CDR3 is TGTGCCAGCAGCCAAGGCTTACAGGGAAGCCCAGGAAACACCATATATTTT. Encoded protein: CASSQGLQGSPGNTIYF.

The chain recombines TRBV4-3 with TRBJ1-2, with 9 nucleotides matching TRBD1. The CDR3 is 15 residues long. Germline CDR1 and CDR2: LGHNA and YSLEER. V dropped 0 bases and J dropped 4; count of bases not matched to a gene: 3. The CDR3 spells CASSQDSTGGYGYTF. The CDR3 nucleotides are TGCGCCAGCAGCCAAGATTCGACAGGGGGCTATGGCTACACCTTC.

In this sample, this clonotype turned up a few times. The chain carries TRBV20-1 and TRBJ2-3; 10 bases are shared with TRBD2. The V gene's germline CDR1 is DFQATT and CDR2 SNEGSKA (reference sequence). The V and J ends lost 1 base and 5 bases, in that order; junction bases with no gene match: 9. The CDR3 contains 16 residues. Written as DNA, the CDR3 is TGCAGTGCTAGAGTATTTGGTCTAGCGGGAGTAGATACGCAGTATTTT. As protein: CSARVFGLAGVDTQYF.

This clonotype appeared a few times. This chain's CDR3 is CASSSRQHQFF. The CDR3, as DNA: TGTGCCAGCAGTTCTAGACAGCACCAGTTCTTC. The chain couples TRBV7-9 to TRBJ2-1; D might be TRBD1 (5 bases). Germline loops: CDR1 SEHNR, CDR2 FQNEAQ (reference sequence). Between the trimmed V and J ends, which lost 6 bases and 13 bases, there was a span of 13 bases. The CDR3 is 11 amino acids.